A single sample gave rise to the 4 T cell receptor beta chains below, sequenced in a study of OX40 agonist ivuxolimab in advanced cancers. Only in-frame clones appear in the TCRdb table, and some are missing; sequencing was by immunoSEQ multiplex PCR. The sample includes around 80,000 clones, roughly 92% seen only once; the top ten take under 0.7%. The sequencing used CD4+ or CD8+ T cells sorted from blood, collected in a trial of the OX40 agonist ivuxolimab. These receptors all stem from an adult with an advanced solid tumor such as melanoma, head and neck, liver or kidney cancer.

As DNA, the CDR3 is TGTGCCAGCAGCTTGTATCCAGGGGCCGCGAACACTGAAGCTTTCTTT. Translated: CASSLYPGAANTEAFF. The chain employs TRBV4-2 and TRBJ1-1; D might be TRBD1 (6 bases). Germline V gene lookup returns CDR1 LGHNA and CDR2 YNFKEQ. CDR3 length equals 16 residues. With 5 bases removed from V and 1 base from J, the gap between germline ends came to 17 bases.

V gene TRBV9 combines with J gene TRBJ2-1, with 13 bases that match TRBD2. Unmatched junction bases numbered 3, after V lost 0 bases and J lost 9 bases. CDR1 is SGDLS and CDR2 is YYNGEE in the germline V gene. The CDR3 runs to 15 residues. Here the CDR3 reads CASSVAGTSGIEQFF. CDR3 nucleotide sequence: TGTGCCAGCAGCGTAGCCGGGACTAGCGGGATTGAGCAGTTCTTC.

The chain is built from TRBV6-6 and TRBJ1-5; D ambiguous. CDR3 length equals 13 residues. Germline V gives CDR1 MNHNY, CDR2 SVGAGI (reference sequence). V was trimmed by 4 bases and J by 3 bases, leaving 7 bases between them. CDR3 in amino acids: CASSLQNNQPQHF. The CDR3 region has the DNA TGTGCCAGCAGTTTACAGAACAATCAGCCCCAGCATTTT.

The V call is TRBV18, the J call TRBJ1-1, with 7 bases that match TRBD1. Germline CDR1 KGHSH, CDR2 LQKENI. The CDR3 covers 17 residues. The V segment lost 2 bases and the J segment 1 base; nucleotides outside the gene matches: 10. The chain's CDR3 is CASSPGQAAGPNTEAFF. DNA of the CDR3: TGTGCCAGCTCACCAGGACAGGCCGCTGGACCGAACACTGAAGCTTTCTTT.